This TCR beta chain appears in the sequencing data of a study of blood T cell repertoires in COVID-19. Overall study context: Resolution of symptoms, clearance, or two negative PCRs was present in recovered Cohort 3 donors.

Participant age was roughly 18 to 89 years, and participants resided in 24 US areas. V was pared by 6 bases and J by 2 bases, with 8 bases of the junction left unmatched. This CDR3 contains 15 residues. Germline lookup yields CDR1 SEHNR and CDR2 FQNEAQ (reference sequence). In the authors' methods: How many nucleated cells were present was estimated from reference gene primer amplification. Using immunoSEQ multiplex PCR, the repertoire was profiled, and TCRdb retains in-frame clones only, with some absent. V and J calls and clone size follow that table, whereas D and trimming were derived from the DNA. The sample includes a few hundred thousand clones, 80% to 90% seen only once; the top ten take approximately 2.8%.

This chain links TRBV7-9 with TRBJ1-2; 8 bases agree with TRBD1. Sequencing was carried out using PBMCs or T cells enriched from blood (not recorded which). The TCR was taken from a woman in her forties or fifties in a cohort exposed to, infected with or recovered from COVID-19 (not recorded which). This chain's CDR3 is CASSFRQGRNYGYTF. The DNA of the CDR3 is TGTGCCAGCAGTTTTAGACAGGGGAGGAACTATGGCTACACCTTC.